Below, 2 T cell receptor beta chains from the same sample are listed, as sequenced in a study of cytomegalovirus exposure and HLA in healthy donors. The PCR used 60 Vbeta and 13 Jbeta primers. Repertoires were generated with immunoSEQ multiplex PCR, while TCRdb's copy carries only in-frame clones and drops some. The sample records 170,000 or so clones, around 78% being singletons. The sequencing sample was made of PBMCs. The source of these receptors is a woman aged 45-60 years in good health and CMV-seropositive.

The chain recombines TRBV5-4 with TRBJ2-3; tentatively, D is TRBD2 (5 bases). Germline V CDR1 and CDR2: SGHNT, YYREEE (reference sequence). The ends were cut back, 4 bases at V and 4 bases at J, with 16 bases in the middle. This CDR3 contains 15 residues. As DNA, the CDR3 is TGTGCCAGCAGCCCCGCCCGGGGTGCAGCAGATACGCAGTATTTT. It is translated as CASSPARGAADTQYF.

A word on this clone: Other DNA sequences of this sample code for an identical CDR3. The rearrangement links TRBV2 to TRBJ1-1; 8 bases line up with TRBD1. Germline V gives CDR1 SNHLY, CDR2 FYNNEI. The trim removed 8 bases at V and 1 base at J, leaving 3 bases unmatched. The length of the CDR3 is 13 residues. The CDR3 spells CASRGQGNTEAFF. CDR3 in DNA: TGTGCCAGCCGAGGACAGGGGAACACTGAAGCTTTCTTT.